The 14 T cell receptor beta chains presented below share a single source sample, sequenced in a study of blood T cell repertoires in COVID-19. Some clones are missing from TCRdb's copy, which holds only in-frame ones; the method was immunoSEQ multiplex PCR. The sample has fewer than 250,000 clones; approximately 84% are singletons. The sequencing sample was made of peripheral blood. The receptors come from a woman in her fifties or sixties with active or convalescent COVID-19.

J is TRBJ2-3 and V is TRBV27, with TRBD2 as a possible D gene (5 bases). Trimming left V 1 base short and J 6 bases short, with 11 bases between. Germline V gene lookup returns CDR1 MNHEY and CDR2 SMNVEV (reference sequence). This CDR3 contains 14 residues. This CDR3 is CASSLWGPGDTQYF. CDR3 in DNA: TGTGCCAGCAGTTTATGGGGTCCGGGGGATACGCAGTATTTT.

This clone is a singleton in its sample. The chain uses TRBV5-1 and TRBJ1-3, with 9 bases matching TRBD1. The CDR3 spans 16 residues. Germline V CDR1 and CDR2: SGHRS, YFSETQ. J gave up 2 bases and V 4 bases, and 7 bases lay outside the gene matches. The CDR3 bases are TGCGCCAGCAGCCCAAGGGACAGGGCGGCTGGAAACACCATATATTTT. As protein: CASSPRDRAAGNTIYF. The whole variable domain, remainder taken from reference TRBV5-1 and TRBJ1-3, is KAGVTQTPRYLIKTRGQQVTLSCSPISGHRSVSWYQQTPGQGLQFLFEYFSETQRNKGNFPGRFSGRQFSNSRSEMNVSTLELGDSALYLCASSPRDRAAGNTIYFGEGSWLTVV.

This chain joins TRBV28 and TRBJ1-5; TRBD1 might be the D (5 bases). V was cut by 4 bases and J by 7 bases, with 17 bases left in between. The CDR3 runs to 15 residues. CDR1 and CDR2 (germline): MDHEN, SYDVKM. CDR3: CASSWPGGSWQPQHF. DNA for the CDR3: TGTGCCAGCAGTTGGCCGGGGGGGTCATGGCAGCCCCAGCATTTT. Supplemented by reference TRBV28 and TRBJ1-5, the full variable domain reads DVKVTQSSRYLVKRTGEKVFLECVQDMDHENMFWYRQDPGLGLRLIYFSYDVKMKEKGDIPEGYSVSREKKERFSLILESASTNQTSMYLCASSWPGGSWQPQHFGDGTRLSIL.

Note on this clone: The same CDR3 also results from other DNA sequences found in this sample. The chain recombines TRBV19 with TRBJ1-1; the D gene is possibly TRBD1 (6 bases). Trimming took 3 bases from V and 1 from J, leaving 9 bases between them. Germline V CDR1 and CDR2: LNHDA, SQIVND (reference sequence). CDR3 length: 14 amino acids. The CDR3 region has the DNA TGTGCCAGTAGTATTGTCAGGGGGAACACTGAAGCTTTCTTT. As protein: CASSIVRGNTEAFF.

The genes are TRBV5-4 and TRBJ2-5; TRBD2 aligns across 8 bases. This CDR3 contains 17 residues. The germline gives CDR1 SGHNT, CDR2 YYREEE (reference sequence). The trim removed 4 bases at V and 1 base at J, leaving 12 bases unmatched. As DNA, the CDR3 is TGTGCCAGCAGCCCGACGTTAGCGGCGGGAGGCCAAGAGACCCAGTACTTC. Translation: CASSPTLAAGGQETQYF.

The chain combines TRBV5-1 with TRBJ1-4; 7 bases line up with TRBD1. The CDR3 has 15 residues. The V and J ends lost 4 bases and 4 bases, in that order; junction bases with no gene match: 7. Per the germline V gene, CDR1 is SGHRS and CDR2 is YFSETQ. The CDR3, as DNA: TGCGCCAGCAGCGGCCCGACAGGGATTAATGAAAAACTGTTTTTT. Protein product: CASSGPTGINEKLFF.

J is TRBJ2-1 and V is TRBV11-2, with D maybe TRBD2 (6 bases). V lost 3 bases and J 6 bases, leaving 18 bases between the germline ends. Germline CDR1 reads SGHAT; CDR2 reads FQNNGV. This CDR3 comprises 16 residues. CDR3 region: CASSLFRGGIINEQFF. The CDR3 DNA is TGTGCCAGCAGCTTGTTTAGGGGAGGTATCATCAATGAGCAGTTCTTC.

The CDR3 bases are TGCGCCAGCAGGCGTGGCGGGGCGGCAGCCGTCGATACGCAGTATTTT. Translating it yields CASRRGGAAAVDTQYF. The rearrangement links TRBV5-1 to TRBJ2-3; TRBD2 might be the D (6 bases). The length of the CDR3 is 16 residues. Per the germline V gene, CDR1 is SGHRS and CDR2 is YFSETQ. V lost 5 bases, J lost 6 bases, and 22 bases lay in between. The variable domain in full, completed from reference TRBV5-1 and TRBJ2-3, reads KAGVTQTPRYLIKTRGQQVTLSCSPISGHRSVSWYQQTPGQGLQFLFEYFSETQRNKGNFPGRFSGRQFSNSRSEMNVSTLELGDSALYLCASRRGGAAAVDTQYFGPGTRLTVL.

The rearrangement uses TRBV6-5 and TRBJ1-2; 7 nucleotides line up with TRBD1. Per the germline V gene, CDR1 is MNHEY and CDR2 is SVGAGI. V trimming: 3 bases; J trimming: 8 bases; junction bases outside the gene matches: 6. The CDR3 totals 13 residues. The CDR3 nucleotides are TGTGCCAGCAGTTATCGCGGGACAGACGGCTACACCTTC. The encoded protein is CASSYRGTDGYTF.

J is TRBJ2-1 and V is TRBV6-6; possibly TRBD2 for D (6 bases). The CDR3 runs to 11 residues. Trimming took off 6 bases at V and 8 bases at J, with 8 bases between the two ends. Germline V gene sequence: CDR1 MNHNY, CDR2 SVGAGI (reference sequence). CDR3 in DNA: TGTGCCAGCAGGACTAGAGATGAGCAGTTCTTC. Encoded protein: CASRTRDEQFF.

This chain uses TRBV3-1 (or the pseudogene TRBV3-2) with TRBJ1-1; weak D call: TRBD1 (5 bases). In germline, CDR1 is LGHDT, CDR2 YNNKEL (reference sequence). Trimming took off 1 base at V and 4 bases at J, with 16 bases between the two ends. The CDR3 is 16 amino acids. CDR3 DNA sequence: TGTGCCAGCAGCCAAGGTCCCAGGGCGGTGGGCACTGAAGCTTTCTTT. It translates to CASSQGPRAVGTEAFF.

This chain joins TRBV6-5 and TRBJ2-4; 9 positions agree with TRBD1. The CDR3 runs 14 residues. V gave up 6 bases and J gave up 8 bases; unmatched junction bases: 8. Germline-derived CDR1 and CDR2 are MNHEY and SVGAGI. The CDR3 DNA follows: TGTGCCAGCAGCCGCCGGGACAGGGAAGACATTCAGTACTTC. Protein: CASSRRDREDIQYF.

This rearrangement joins TRBV19 to TRBJ1-5; TRBD1 matches 7 bases. V shed 5 bases and J 0 bases; nucleotides not matched to a gene: 7. CDR3 length: 16 residues. CDR1 LNHDA and CDR2 SQIVND come from the germline V gene (reference sequence). CDR3 protein: CASSHGQDFSNQPQHF. CDR3 coding DNA: TGTGCCAGTAGTCACGGACAGGACTTTAGCAATCAGCCCCAGCATTTT.

In this sample, this clone turned up once. This sequence joins TRBV18 and TRBJ2-1; 10 bases agree with TRBD2. CDR3 length equals 15 residues. Trimming at V came to 3 bases and at J to 4 bases, leaving 3 bases not matched to a gene. The V gene's germline CDR1 is KGHSH and CDR2 LQKENI. The DNA of the CDR3 is TGTGCCAGCTCACCGCTAGCGGGAGAGTACAATGAGCAGTTCTTC. Translation gives CASSPLAGEYNEQFF.